Listed below are T cell receptor beta chains from one sample, sequenced in a study of T cell responses to AZD1222 COVID-19 vaccine. Using immunoSEQ multiplex PCR, the repertoire was profiled, and TCRdb retains in-frame clones only, with some absent. The sample shows roughly 120,000 clones, roughly nine tenths of them seen only once. This sample comprised peripheral blood, obtained on day 0 of AZD1222 vaccination. The receptors come from an adult in good health. CDR3s include the opening cysteine and the closing phenylalanine or tryptophan. A D gene is named only where the DNA matches it firmly. Size is stated for part of the rows, as once, few or many counts, or as a class when the clone is expanded.

D gene	clone size	V gene	J gene	CDR3 DNA	CDR3 protein
NA	NA	TRBV4-2	TRBJ2-1	TGTGCCAGCAGCCAAGTCCGAAACAATGAGCAGTTCTTC	CASSQVRNNEQFF
NA	NA	TRBV18	TRBJ2-7	TGTGCCAGCTCACCACTGGCAGGGAGCTCCTACGAGCAGTACTTC	CASSPLAGSSYEQYF
TRBD1	NA	TRBV7-8	TRBJ2-7	TGTGCCAGCAGCCCTGGGCACAGGGGACGTAGGGACGAGCAGTACTTC	CASSPGHRGRRDEQYF
NA	once	TRBV7-9	TRBJ1-6	TGTGCCAGCAGCCTCCAGTCCGGACTTGGGGATTCACCCCTCCACTTT	CASSLQSGLGDSPLHF
NA	few	TRBV6-1	TRBJ2-1	TGTGCCAGCAGTGAGCGGGACGAGTACAATGAGCAGTTCTTC	CASSERDEYNEQFF
NA	NA	TRBV12-5	TRBJ1-3	TGTGCTAGTGGTTTGCCGACGGAGACATCCGGAAACACCATATATTTT	CASGLPTETSGNTIYF
TRBD1	NA	TRBV19	TRBJ2-7	TGTGCCACCGCGACAGGGAACTCCTACGAGCAGTACTTC	CATATGNSYEQYF
NA	NA	TRBV19	TRBJ2-2	TGTGCCAGTAGTATAGCGCCCACGAGCGGGGAGCTGTTTTTT	CASSIAPTSGELFF
NA	NA	TRBV30	TRBJ1-1	TGTGCCTGGAGCTCGGGGGGTTGGGGTGAAGCTTTCTTT	CAWSSGGWGEAFF
NA	NA	TRBV9	TRBJ2-7	TGTGCCAGCAGCCCATCTGGATTACCTGCCCACGAGCAGTACTTC	CASSPSGLPAHEQYF
TRBD2	NA	TRBV4-2	TRBJ2-5	TGTGCCAGCAGCCTAGCGCGGGAGGGCGGGGAGACCCAGTACTTC	CASSLAREGGETQYF
NA	NA	TRBV5-4	TRBJ2-7	TGTGCCAGCAGCTTGGGGGCTACCAAGGAGCAGTACTTC	CASSLGATKEQYF
TRBD1	NA	TRBV5-6	TRBJ2-7	TGTGCCAGCAGCCCATTACAGGGGTACGAGCAGTACTTC	CASSPLQGYEQYF
TRBD1	NA	TRBV7-2	TRBJ2-4	TGTGCCAGCAGCTTAGCGCCGACAGGGTGGGCGCACTTC	CASSLAPTGWAHF
TRBD2	NA	TRBV11-2	TRBJ2-7	TGTGCCAGCAGCTTAGAACAGGGACTAGCAAGGGAGCAGTACTTC	CASSLEQGLAREQYF
NA	NA	TRBV27	TRBJ1-1	TGTGCCAGCAGTTTAGGAGGCGGGCCAGGCACTGAAGCTTTCTTT	CASSLGGGPGTEAFF
TRBD2	NA	TRBV27	TRBJ2-5	TGTGCCAGCAGTCCTCACGGGCTAGCGGGAGTAGGACAAGAGACCCAGTACTTC	CASSPHGLAGVGQETQYF
TRBD2	NA	TRBV6-4	TRBJ2-1	TGTGCCAGCAGTGAAAGGACTAGCGGGATCGCCTACAATGAGCAGTTCTTC	CASSERTSGIAYNEQFF
TRBD2	NA	TRBV7-2	TRBJ2-2	TGTGCCAGCAGCTCCCTGGGTGGAGCGGGAGGGCCCCACACCGGGGAGCTGTTTTTT	CASSSLGGAGGPHTGELFF
NA	NA	TRBV6-5	TRBJ2-1	TGTGCCAGCAGTTGGAACCGGGAGCCGAATGAGCAGTTCTTC	CASSWNREPNEQFF
NA	NA	TRBV19	TRBJ1-5	TGTGCCAGTAGCCTTTTTGGACTAACCAATCAGCCCCAGCATTTT	CASSLFGLTNQPQHF
TRBD2	NA	TRBV15	TRBJ2-1	TGTGCCACCAGCACACTAGCGTCTAATTACAATGAGCAGTTCTTC	CATSTLASNYNEQFF
TRBD2	NA	TRBV7-3	TRBJ2-1	TGTGCCAGCAGCAAACTAGCGGGGAGCTCCTACAATGAGCAGTTCTTC	CASSKLAGSSYNEQFF
NA	NA	TRBV19	TRBJ1-3	TGTGCCAGTAGTTCCGGTAGCTCTGGAAACACCATATATTTT	CASSSGSSGNTIYF
NA	NA	TRBV14	TRBJ2-7	TGTGCCAGCAGCCAAGATAGGGCTGTCGAGTACTTC	CASSQDRAVEYF
NA	once	TRBV7-5	TRBJ2-2	TGTGCCAGAAGCCCGGCGAACACCGGGGAGCTGTTTTTT	CARSPANTGELFF
NA	NA	TRBV29-1	TRBJ2-1	TGCAGCGTTGAAGGGGACACCTACAATGAGCAGTTCTTC	CSVEGDTYNEQFF
NA	NA	TRBV20-1	TRBJ1-5	TGCAGTGCTAGTTCCGGGGGGGATCAGCCCCAGCATTTT	CSASSGGDQPQHF
NA	once	TRBV19	TRBJ2-1	TGTGCCAGTAGTAACAGACGGGGCAATGAGCAGTTCTTC	CASSNRRGNEQFF
NA	NA	TRBV7-6	TRBJ2-3	TGTGCCAGCAGCTTACAGGGGTCAGATACGCAGTATTTT	CASSLQGSDTQYF
TRBD1	NA	TRBV6-1	TRBJ2-2	TGTGCCAGCAGTGAAGAGGCAGGGGGCAGCACCGGGGAGCTGTTTTTT	CASSEEAGGSTGELFF
NA	NA	TRBV27	TRBJ1-5	TGTGCCAGCAGTTTAGCAGGGCGGGTTAATCAGCCCCAGCATTTT	CASSLAGRVNQPQHF
NA	NA	TRBV24-1	TRBJ1-2	TGTGCCACCAGTGATTCAGTACAGGACTATGACTACACCTTC	CATSDSVQDYDYTF
NA	NA	TRBV11-3	TRBJ2-7	TGTGCCAGCAGCCCTGGGGTGGCCCAGGGAGTCTACGAGCAGTACTTC	CASSPGVAQGVYEQYF
NA	NA	TRBV24-1	TRBJ1-2	TGTGCCACCAGTGATCCCGGCGGGCGCTACACCTTC	CATSDPGGRYTF
NA	NA	TRBV28	TRBJ1-2	TGTGCCAGCAGTTTAGCCGGTGCGCCCGAAGTCTATGGCTACACCTTC	CASSLAGAPEVYGYTF
TRBD1	NA	TRBV27	TRBJ1-2	TGTGCCAGCAGCCCACATAAAGGACAGGGGGTCCTTACTAACTATGGCTACACCTTC	CASSPHKGQGVLTNYGYTF
NA	NA	TRBV21-1	TRBJ1-3	TGTGCCAGCAGCAAAGCCAGCACGGGTGATTCCTCTGGAAACACCATATATTTT	CASSKASTGDSSGNTIYF
NA	NA	TRBV19	TRBJ2-7	TGTGCCAGTAGCGCCATGAGCGGGTCCGGCTACGAGCAGTACTTC	CASSAMSGSGYEQYF
TRBD2	NA	TRBV7-3	TRBJ2-1	TGTGCCAGCAGTTACGGACTAGGCGGTGAGCAGTTCTTC	CASSYGLGGEQFF
TRBD1	NA	TRBV3-1/TRBV3-2	TRBJ1-2	TGTGCCAGCAGCCAAGGTAACAGGGGAGTTTCTGGCTACACCTTC	CASSQGNRGVSGYTF
NA	NA	TRBV24-1	TRBJ1-1	TGTGCCACCAGTGATACTAACACTGGCACTGAAGCTTTCTTT	CATSDTNTGTEAFF
NA	NA	TRBV28	TRBJ2-7	TGTGCCAGCAGTTTATCCCAAGGGCGGAGAAACGAGCAGTACTTC	CASSLSQGRRNEQYF
NA	NA	TRBV6-5	TRBJ1-5	TGTGCCAGCAGCCGGGGGGGACAGCCCCAGCATTTT	CASSRGGQPQHF
TRBD2	NA	TRBV2	TRBJ2-1	TGTGCCAGCAAACTAGCGGGAATTTACAATGAGCAGTTCTTC	CASKLAGIYNEQFF
NA	NA	TRBV7-8	TRBJ2-7	TGTGCCAGCAGCTTAGCCGCGGGACCCTCCTACGAGCAGTACTTC	CASSLAAGPSYEQYF
NA	NA	TRBV6-5	TRBJ1-2	TGTGCCAGCAGCCCCGCTAACTATGGCTACACCTTC	CASSPANYGYTF
NA	NA	TRBV2	TRBJ1-5	TGTGCCAGCAGAACTCTTCGGGGGGCCGACAATCAGCCCCAGCATTTT	CASRTLRGADNQPQHF
NA	NA	TRBV7-9	TRBJ2-7	TGTGCCAGCAGCTTAAAGATACACAACTACGAGCAGTACTTC	CASSLKIHNYEQYF
NA	NA	TRBV2	TRBJ1-5	TGTGCCAGCAGTGAACAAGGGGCTGGTAATCAGCCCCAGCATTTT	CASSEQGAGNQPQHF
TRBD2	NA	TRBV3-1/TRBV3-2	TRBJ2-1	TGTGCCAGCAGCCAAGAGTTAGTAGCGGGGGTTTTCCCATCCTACAATGAGCAGTTCTTC	CASSQELVAGVFPSYNEQFF